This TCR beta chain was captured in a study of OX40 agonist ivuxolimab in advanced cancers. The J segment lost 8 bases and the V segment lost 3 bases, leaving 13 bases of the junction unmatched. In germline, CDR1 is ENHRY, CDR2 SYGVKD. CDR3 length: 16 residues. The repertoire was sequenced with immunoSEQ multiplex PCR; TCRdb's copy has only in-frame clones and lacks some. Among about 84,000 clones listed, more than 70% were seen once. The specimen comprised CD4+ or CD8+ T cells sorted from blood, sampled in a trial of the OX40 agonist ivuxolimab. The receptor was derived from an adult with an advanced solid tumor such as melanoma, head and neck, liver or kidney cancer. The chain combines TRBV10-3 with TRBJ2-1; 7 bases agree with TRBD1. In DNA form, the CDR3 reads TGTGCCATCAGTGAAAGTAAACGACAGGGCGGCGATGAGCAGTTCTTC. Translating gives CAISESKRQGGDEQFF.